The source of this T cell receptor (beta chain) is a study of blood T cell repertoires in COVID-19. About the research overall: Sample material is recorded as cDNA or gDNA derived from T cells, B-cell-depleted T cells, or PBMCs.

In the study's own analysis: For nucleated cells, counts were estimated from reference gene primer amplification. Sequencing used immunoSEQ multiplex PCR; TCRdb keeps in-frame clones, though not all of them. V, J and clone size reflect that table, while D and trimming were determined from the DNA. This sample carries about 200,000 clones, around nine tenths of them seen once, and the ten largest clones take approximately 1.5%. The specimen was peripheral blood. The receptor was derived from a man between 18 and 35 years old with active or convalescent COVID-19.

CDR3 coding DNA: TGTGCCAGCAGGGGGCAGGGACTAGCTTCCTACGAGCAGTACTTC. Translating gives CASRGQGLASYEQYF. V and J are TRBV28 and TRBJ2-7; 9 positions agree with TRBD2. This CDR3 comprises 15 residues. Germline CDR1 reads MDHEN; CDR2 reads SYDVKM. J gave up 1 base and V 6 bases, and 7 bases lay outside the gene matches.